These 31 T cell receptor beta chains came from one sample sequenced in a study of blood T cells in healthy people across ages. Combining a sample-barcoded 5' primer with a J-beta primer mix, a second PCR ran for about 6 to 11 cycles. TCRdb called the 5' RACE reads again in MiXCR, with one record for every CDR3 protein. The profile shows about 640,000 distinct CDR3 sequences, 58% of them singletons. Sample: blood. These receptors all come from a man in his 60s in good health.

The chain recombines TRBV28 with TRBJ2-7; no clear D gene. The germline V and J ends were trimmed by 7 bases and 5 bases, with 9 bases remaining between them. This CDR3 has 11 residues. Germline V gives CDR1 MDHEN, CDR2 SYDVKM. The CDR3 loop reads CASTRVDEQYF. The CDR3 region has the DNA TGTGCCAGCACTAGGGTCGACGAGCAGTACTTC.

This clonotype was seen a handful of times. The rearrangement joins TRBV11-2 to TRBJ2-7; TRBD1 matches at 9 bases. After removal of 1 base from V and 0 bases from J, the junction contained 1 base not matched to a gene. This CDR3 is 15 amino acids long. CDR1 is SGHAT, CDR2 FQNNGV, per germline. CDR3 nucleotides: TGTGCCAGCAGCTTAGCGGGACAGGGCTCCTACGAGCAGTACTTC. Its protein is CASSLAGQGSYEQYF.

The chain carries TRBV2 and TRBJ2-3, with TRBD2 identical over 8 bases. The CDR3 spans 16 residues. V shed 4 bases, J shed 3 bases, and the junction held 9 bases outside the gene matches. CDR1 and CDR2 from the germline V gene are SNHLY and FYNNEI. The CDR3 DNA is TGTGCCAGCAGTGTAACCGGGACTAGTGTAACAGATACGCAGTATTTT. Protein sequence: CASSVTGTSVTDTQYF.

The chain combines TRBV21-1 with TRBJ1-6; no DNA check was done on the table's D call, TRBD1. TRBV21-1 corresponds to a pseudogene. The CDR3 loop spans 14 amino acids. The DNA of the CDR3 is TGTGCCAGCAGCACGGACAGGGACAATTCACCCCTCCACTTT. Amino acid sequence: CASSTDRDNSPLHF.

V is TRBV6-1 and J is TRBJ2-7; TRBD1 agrees at 7 bases. The J call may be in error: the DNA end matches TRBJ2-5 better. Per the germline V gene, CDR1 is MNHNS and CDR2 is SASEGT. The length of the CDR3 is 13 residues. The CDR3 DNA is TGTGCCAGCGCGACAGGGATTTCGGAGACCCAGTACTTC. Translating it yields CASATGISETQYF.

This clonotype was counted once. The junction departs from germline at one end; a sequencing error may be responsible. The chain recombines TRBV9 with TRBJ1-6, with a tentative D call TRBD1 (5 bases). The germline V gene has CDR1 SGDLS and CDR2 YYNGEE. The CDR3 has 12 amino acids. The CDR3 region is CASSVERGPPHF. CDR3 in DNA: TGTGCCAGCAGCGTAGAACGGGGACCCCCCCACTTT.

V and J are TRBV20-1 and TRBJ1-1; 8 bases are shared with TRBD1. The CDR3 runs to 14 residues. With 5 bases clipped from V and 3 bases from J, the junction kept 8 bases outside the gene matches. CDR1 and CDR2 (germline): DFQATT, SNEGSKA (reference sequence). The CDR3 sequence is CSAQRTGKDTEAFF. The CDR3 bases are TGCAGTGCTCAACGGACAGGGAAGGACACTGAAGCTTTCTTT.

The V call is TRBV7-9, the J call TRBJ2-5; TRBD1 agrees at 8 bases. Trimming at V came to 3 bases and at J to 11 bases, leaving 14 bases not matched to a gene. Germline CDR1 is SEHNR and CDR2 is FQNEAQ (reference sequence). The CDR3 sequence is 15 residues long. CDR3 nucleotide sequence: TGTGCCAGCAGCTTTCTGCAGGGGGCGAGGAATGAGCAGTACTTC. Translated: CASSFLQGARNEQYF. The full variable domain, completed using reference TRBV7-9 and TRBJ2-5, is DTGVSQNPRHKITKRGQNVTFRCDPISEHNRLYWYRQTLGQGPEFLTYFQNEAQLEKSRLLSDRFSAERPKGSFSTLEIQRTEQGDSAMYLCASSFLQGARNEQYFGPGTRLLVL.

This chain uses TRBV5-8 with TRBJ2-5; D uncertain. Germline V gene data show CDR1 as SGHTS and CDR2 as YDEGEE. V gave up 2 bases and J gave up 1 base, with 18 bases separating them. The CDR3 has 17 residues. The CDR3 loop is CASSFNYARRSQETQYF. The CDR3, as DNA: TGTGCCAGCAGCTTCAACTATGCCAGGCGGTCCCAAGAGACCCAGTACTTC.

This clonotype came up a few times. The J gene is TRBJ2-4, the V gene TRBV5-5; D not certain. V lost 4 bases to trimming and J lost 0 bases, with 20 bases between them. CDR1 and CDR2 (germline): SGHKS, YYEKEE (reference sequence). The CDR3 is 18 amino acids. The CDR3 is CASSLSSSPLGAKNIQYF. The CDR3 DNA follows: TGTGCCAGCAGCCTTAGCAGTAGTCCCCTAGGAGCCAAAAACATTCAGTACTTC.

The table lists this clonotype with a few counts. The V and J genes are TRBV7-9 and TRBJ2-5; TRBD1 matches at 8 bases. V shed 5 bases and J 5 bases; nucleotides not matched to a gene: 7. Germline CDR1 and CDR2: SEHNR and FQNEAQ (reference sequence). This CDR3 contains 14 residues. The CDR3 DNA sequence: TGTGCCAGCAGCGCCTGGACAGGGTTTGAGACCCAGTACTTC. Protein: CASSAWTGFETQYF.

The chain couples TRBV12-3 or TRBV12-4 to TRBJ2-1; TRBD2 matches 9 bases. V was pared by 3 bases and J by 7 bases, with 7 bases of the junction left unmatched. This CDR3 is built from 15 residues. As DNA, the CDR3 is TGTGCCAGCAGTTTTCCTAGCGGGGTGAATAATGAGCAGTTCTTC. It translates to CASSFPSGVNNEQFF.

The CDR3 spells CASCPVTGGEQFF. The CDR3 DNA follows: TGCGCCAGCTGCCCGGTGACAGGGGGCGAGCAGTTCTTC. This chain joins TRBV5-1 and TRBJ2-1; 10 bases agree with TRBD1. CDR3 length: 13 residues. V gave up 7 bases and J gave up 10 bases; unmatched junction bases: 8. The germline V gene has CDR1 SGHRS and CDR2 YFSETQ.

V gene TRBV10-3 combines with J gene TRBJ1-1, with 7 bases lining up with TRBD1. Per the germline V gene, CDR1 is ENHRY and CDR2 is SYGVKD. The CDR3 covers 15 residues. Germline trimming cut 5 bases from V and 4 bases from J; bases unmatched to any gene: 10. Here the CDR3 reads CAISSIRGVGTEAFF. In DNA form, the CDR3 reads TGTGCCATCAGTTCGATCAGGGGGGTGGGCACTGAAGCTTTCTTT.

This chain's CDR3 is CASSNPDPTGAQYF. The CDR3 DNA sequence: TGTGCCAGCAGCAACCCGGACCCAACGGGGGCCCAGTACTTC. V and J are TRBV6-5 and TRBJ2-7; D possibly uses TRBD1 or TRBD2 (6 bases each). CDR1 is MNHEY, CDR2 SVGAGI, per germline. The CDR3 loop spans 14 amino acids. Trimming took 6 bases from V and 10 from J, leaving 22 bases between them.

V is TRBV14 and J is TRBJ1-2; TRBD1 aligns across 10 bases. Germline V CDR1 and CDR2: SGHDN, FVKESK. The V segment lost 0 bases and the J segment 6 bases; nucleotides outside the gene matches: 10. CDR3 length: 17 amino acids. This CDR3 is CASSQDPLDRGEDGYTF. For the CDR3, the DNA is TGTGCCAGCAGCCAAGACCCCCTGGACAGGGGGGAGGATGGCTACACCTTC.

This clonotype turned up a few times. V and J are TRBV12-3 or TRBV12-4 and TRBJ2-1; no clear D. V dropped 6 bases and J dropped 8 bases, with 11 bases sitting between them. CDR3 size: 12 residues. The CDR3 sequence: CASSFSWDEQFF. CDR3 DNA: TGTGCCAGCAGCTTTTCGTGGGATGAGCAGTTCTTC.

Details on this clonotype: An end of the junction does not agree with germline; a read error may underlie this. The chain carries TRBV7-2 and TRBJ2-1; 10 positions agree with TRBD2. There are 18 residues in the CDR3. Germline V gives CDR1 SGHTA, CDR2 FQGNSA. The CDR3 sequence is CASSLLAGDLPNYNKQFF. CDR3 DNA: TGTGCCAGCAGCTTACTAGCGGGGGACCTACCGAACTACAATAAGCAGTTCTTC.

This chain connects TRBV6-6 to TRBJ1-6; 7 bases map to TRBD1. Germline CDR1 and CDR2: MNHNY and SVGAGI (reference sequence). The trim removed 5 bases at V and 7 bases at J, leaving 5 bases unmatched. The CDR3 is made up of 14 amino acids. The CDR3 bases are TGTGCCAGCAGTCACGGGGGACAGAATTCACCCCTCCACTTT. It translates to CASSHGGQNSPLHF.

The chain employs TRBV24-1 and TRBJ2-2, with TRBD2 matching over 7 bases. There are 18 residues in the CDR3. Germline V gives CDR1 KGHDR, CDR2 SFDVKD. Trimming cost V 1 base and J 6 bases; bases outside gene matches: 13. This CDR3 is CATSDFLAGDTIAGELFF. The CDR3 region has the DNA TGTGCCACCAGTGATTTTTTGGCGGGGGATACAATAGCCGGGGAGCTGTTTTTT.

The V call is TRBV10-3, the J call TRBJ1-2, with TRBD1 identical over 7 bases. With 6 bases clipped from V and 4 bases from J, the junction kept 14 bases outside the gene matches. CDR3 size: 16 residues. CDR1 is ENHRY and CDR2 is SYGVKD in the germline V gene. CDR3 sequence reads: CAISRPPTGQSYGYTF. CDR3 nucleotides: TGTGCCATCAGCAGGCCTCCGACAGGGCAAAGCTATGGCTACACCTTC.

The rearrangement uses TRBV15 and TRBJ1-5; 7 bases map to TRBD1. CDR1 is LNHNV and CDR2 is YYDKDF in the germline V gene (reference sequence). V lost 5 bases and J lost 2; bases outside the gene matches: 6. CDR3 length equals 15 residues. Here the CDR3 reads CATSEGTVGNQPQHF. The CDR3 DNA sequence: TGTGCCACCAGCGAAGGGACAGTCGGCAATCAGCCCCAGCATTTT. Drawing the rest from reference TRBV15 and TRBJ1-5, the complete variable domain is DAMVIQNPRYQVTQFGKPVTLSCSQTLNHNVMYWYQQKSSQAPKLLFHYYDKDFNNEADTPDNFQSRRPNTSFCFLDIRSPGLGDTAMYLCATSEGTVGNQPQHFGDGTRLSIL.

This clonotype was seen a few times. The V gene is TRBV27, the J gene TRBJ1-4; tentatively, D is TRBD1 (5 bases). CDR1 and CDR2 (germline): MNHEY, SMNVEV (reference sequence). The V end was cut by 6 bases, the J end by 11 bases, with 16 bases between. The CDR3 length is 13 residues. DNA for the CDR3: TGTGCCAGCAGCCCCCAACGGGGACCTAAACTGTTTTTT. Translation gives CASSPQRGPKLFF.

The chain carries TRBV27 and TRBJ2-7; a possible D gene is TRBD1 (8 bases). CDR3 size: 16 residues. V lost 7 bases to trimming and J lost 3 bases, with 22 bases between them. CDR1 and CDR2 from the germline V gene are MNHEY and SMNVEV (reference sequence). This chain's CDR3 is CASTTTGDGGIYEQYF. The CDR3 DNA sequence: TGTGCCAGCACCACGACAGGGGACGGGGGGATCTACGAGCAGTACTTC.

CDR3 residues: CASSLSLADYNEQFF. The CDR3 DNA sequence: TGTGCCAGCAGCTTATCCCTAGCGGACTACAATGAGCAGTTCTTC. This chain links TRBV7-2 with TRBJ2-1, with 7 positions matching TRBD2. With 2 bases clipped from V and 3 bases from J, the junction kept 4 bases outside the gene matches. This CDR3 is 15 amino acids long. Germline V lookup: CDR1 SGHTA, CDR2 FQGNSA. The complete variable domain, with remaining parts taken from reference TRBV7-2 and TRBJ2-1, reads GAGVSQSPSNKVTEKGKDVELRCDPISGHTALYWYRQSLGQGLEFLIYFQGNSAPDKSGLPSDRFSAERTGGSVSTLTIQRTQQEDSAVYLCASSLSLADYNEQFFGPGTRLTVL.

This clonotype has more than one count but fewer than ten. The V gene is TRBV20-1, the J gene TRBJ2-7, with TRBD2 matching over 10 bases. Germline V gene data show CDR1 as DFQATT and CDR2 as SNEGSKA (reference sequence). The trim removed 0 bases at V and 1 base at J, leaving 3 bases unmatched. CDR3 size: 15 residues. CDR3 DNA: TGCAGTGCTAGAGATGGGACTAGCGTTTCCTACGAGCAGTACTTC. Encoded protein: CSARDGTSVSYEQYF.

To note about this clonotype: At one end the junction does not follow the germline gene, possibly because of a read error. The V gene is TRBV7-8, the J gene TRBJ2-1; TRBD2 matches at 9 bases. Germline CDR1 and CDR2: SGHVS and FQNEAQ. There are 15 residues in the CDR3. The CDR3 region is CVSSRSGGSYNEQFF. The CDR3 region has the DNA TGTGTCAGCAGCCGTAGCGGGGGATCCTACAATGAGCAGTTCTTC.

This rearrangement joins TRBV6-2 or TRBV6-3 to TRBJ2-5; 9 bases match TRBD2. The CDR3 covers 13 residues. Germline CDR1 reads MNHEY; CDR2 reads SVGEGT. V trimming: 11 bases; J trimming: 2 bases; junction bases outside the gene matches: 6. As DNA, the CDR3 is TGTGCCTCTCAGCGGGGGGCGCAAGAGACCCAGTACTTC. Residues: CASQRGAQETQYF.

V and J are TRBV5-5 and TRBJ2-5; TRBD2 matches at 9 bases. Germline V CDR1 and CDR2: SGHKS, YYEKEE (reference sequence). The CDR3 covers 17 residues. Trimming cost V 0 bases and J 4 bases; bases outside gene matches: 10. CDR3 in amino acids: CASSLDLPRGGRETQYF. CDR3 nucleotide sequence: TGTGCCAGCAGCTTGGACCTCCCGCGGGGGGGCCGAGAGACCCAGTACTTC.

The chain joins TRBV11-2 to TRBJ1-2; no definite D call. The germline V gene has CDR1 SGHAT and CDR2 FQNNGV. There are 14 residues in the CDR3. V dropped 1 base and J dropped 8 bases, with 14 bases sitting between them. CDR3 in DNA: TGTGCCAGCAGCTTAGGGTTGTCGGGAGAAGGCTACACCTTC. It specifies CASSLGLSGEGYTF. The variable domain in full, with the rest retrieved from reference TRBV11-2 and TRBJ1-2, is EAGVAQSPRYKIIEKRQSVAFWCNPISGHATLYWYQQILGQGPKLLIQFQNNGVVDDSQLPKDRFSAERLKGVDSTLKIQPAKLEDSAVYLCASSLGLSGEGYTFGSGTRLTVV.

The chain carries TRBV25-1 and TRBJ2-3, with unresolved D. Trimming cost V 6 bases and J 2 bases, with 12 bases left between them. The length of the CDR3 is 14 residues. CDR1 and CDR2 (germline): MGHDK, SYGVNS. Written as DNA, the CDR3 is TGTGCCAGCAGCGCCTACCTACTCACAGATACGCAGTATTTT. Translating gives CASSAYLLTDTQYF.